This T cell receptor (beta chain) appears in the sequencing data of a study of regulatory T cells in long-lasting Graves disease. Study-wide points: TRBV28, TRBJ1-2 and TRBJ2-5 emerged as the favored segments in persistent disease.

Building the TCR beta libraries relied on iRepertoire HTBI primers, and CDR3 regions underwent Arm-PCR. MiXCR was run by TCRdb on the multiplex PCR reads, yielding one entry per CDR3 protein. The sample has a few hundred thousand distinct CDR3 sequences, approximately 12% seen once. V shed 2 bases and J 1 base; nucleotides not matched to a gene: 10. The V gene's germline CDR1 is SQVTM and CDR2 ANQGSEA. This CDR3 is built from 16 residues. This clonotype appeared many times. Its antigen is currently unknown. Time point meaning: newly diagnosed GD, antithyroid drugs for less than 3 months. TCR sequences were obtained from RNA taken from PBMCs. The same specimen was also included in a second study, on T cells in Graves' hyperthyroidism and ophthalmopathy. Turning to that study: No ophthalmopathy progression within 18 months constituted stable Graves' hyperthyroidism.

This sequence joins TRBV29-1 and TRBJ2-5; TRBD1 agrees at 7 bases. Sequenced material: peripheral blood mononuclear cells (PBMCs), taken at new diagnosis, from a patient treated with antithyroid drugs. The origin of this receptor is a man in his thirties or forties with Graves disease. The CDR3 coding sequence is TGCAGCGTTGAAATTTCGGGGACAGCCCCCCAAGAGACCCAGTACTTC. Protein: CSVEISGTAPQETQYF.